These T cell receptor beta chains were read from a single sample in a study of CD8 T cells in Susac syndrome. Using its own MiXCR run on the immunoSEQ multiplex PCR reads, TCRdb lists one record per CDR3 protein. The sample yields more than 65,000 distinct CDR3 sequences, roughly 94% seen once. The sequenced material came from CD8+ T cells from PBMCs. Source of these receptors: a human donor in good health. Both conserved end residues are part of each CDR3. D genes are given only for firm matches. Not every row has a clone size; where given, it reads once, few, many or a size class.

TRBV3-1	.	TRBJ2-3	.	TGTGCCAGCAGCCTTCAGGGGGGAGATACGCAGTATTTT	CASSLQGGDTQYF
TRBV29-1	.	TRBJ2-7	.	TGCAGCGTCCTTGACACAAGCTCCTACGAGCAGTACTTC	CSVLDTSSYEQYF
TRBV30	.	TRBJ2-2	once	TGTGCCTGGAGTCCTCGGAGGGTAGCTAGCTTTGAGACACCGTGGGAGCTGTTTTTT	CAWSPRRVASFETPWELFF
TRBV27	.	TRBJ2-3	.	TGTGCCAGCAGTTTACTCGGGGAGACAGATACGCAGTATTTT	CASSLLGETDTQYF
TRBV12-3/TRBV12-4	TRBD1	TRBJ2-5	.	TGTGCCAGCAGTTTAGGTTCGATAGGGCAGGGGGCAGAGACCCAGTACTTC	CASSLGSIGQGAETQYF
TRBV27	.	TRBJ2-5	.	TGTGCCAGCAGACGGGGCGGAGAGACCCAGTACTTC	CASRRGGETQYF
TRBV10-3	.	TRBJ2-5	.	TGTGCCATCAGTGGTCCCGAGGCTGGCGAGACCCAGTACTTC	CAISGPEAGETQYF
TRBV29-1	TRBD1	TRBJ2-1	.	TGCAGCGTTGAACTTTTGACAGGGAACAATGAGCAGTTCTTC	CSVELLTGNNEQFF
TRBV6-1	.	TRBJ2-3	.	TGTGCCAGCAGCCATCCCGGGCCTCCGGGCGCAGATACGCAGTATTTT	CASSHPGPPGADTQYF
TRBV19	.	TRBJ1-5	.	TGTGCCAGTAGTATGCTAACCGGACTTCTGAATAGCAATCAGCCCCAGCATTTT	CASSMLTGLLNSNQPQHF
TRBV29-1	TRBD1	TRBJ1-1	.	TGCAGCGTGGGGGACAGTAAGGCCTTCTTT	CSVGDSKAFF
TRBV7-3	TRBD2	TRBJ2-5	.	TGTGCCAGCAGCTACGGGGGGGCGGAGACCCAGTACTTC	CASSYGGAETQYF
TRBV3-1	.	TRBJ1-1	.	TGTGCCAGCAGCCAAGGTCCCGGGGAGGGACGGAACACTGAAGCTTTCTTT	CASSQGPGEGRNTEAFF
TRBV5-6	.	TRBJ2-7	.	TGTGCCAGCAGCTTTAACGGCAGGGAGTACGAGCAGTACTTC	CASSFNGREYEQYF
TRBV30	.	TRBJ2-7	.	TGTGCCTGGAGCTACACTAGCTCCTACGAGCAGTACTTC	CAWSYTSSYEQYF
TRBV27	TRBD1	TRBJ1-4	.	TGTGCCAGCAGAGCGGGGACAGGTTGGAATGAAAAACTGTTTTTT	CASRAGTGWNEKLFF
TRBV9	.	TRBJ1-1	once	TGTGCCAGCAGCGTAGGGGGTCCGAGAACTGAAGCTTTCTTT	CASSVGGPRTEAFF
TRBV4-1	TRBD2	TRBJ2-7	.	TGCGCCAGCAGCCTGGGACCAGGGACTAGTCCCTACGAGCAGTACTTC	CASSLGPGTSPYEQYF
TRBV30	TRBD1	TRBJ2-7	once	TGTGCCTGGAGTGGAGGTCAGGGGGACGAGCAGTACTTC	CAWSGGQGDEQYF
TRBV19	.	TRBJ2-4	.	TGTGCCAGTAGTCCCACCCACACAGGTTCTCAGGGCATTCAGTACTTC	CASSPTHTGSQGIQYF
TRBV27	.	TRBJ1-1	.	TGTGCCAGCAGTTTCGGGGGCCCGATGAACACTGAAGCTTTCTTT	CASSFGGPMNTEAFF
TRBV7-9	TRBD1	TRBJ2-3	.	TGTGCCAGCAGGGGGACAGGTTGGGCAGATACGCAGTATTTT	CASRGTGWADTQYF
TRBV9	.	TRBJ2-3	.	TGTGCCAGCAGCGCCCGGGCATCTCTCCTTTTT	CASSARASLLF
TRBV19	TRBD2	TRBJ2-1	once	TGTGCCAGTAGTCCGGCTAGCGGGGTATACAATGAGCAGTTCTTC	CASSPASGVYNEQFF
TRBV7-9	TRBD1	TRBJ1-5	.	TGTGCCAGCAGCTTCCAGGGGGCAGAGCCCGCCCAGCATTTT	CASSFQGAEPAQHF
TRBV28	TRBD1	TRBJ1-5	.	TGTGCCAGCACCTCAGGAGGGCAGGGGGATCAGCCCCAGCATTTT	CASTSGGQGDQPQHF
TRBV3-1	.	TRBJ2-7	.	TGTGCCAGCAGCCAAGATCCGAAAGGGTGGGCATACGAGCAGTACTTC	CASSQDPKGWAYEQYF
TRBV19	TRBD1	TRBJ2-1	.	TGTGCCAGTTCACGCGGGACAGGGTCCTACAATGAGCAGTTCTTC	CASSRGTGSYNEQFF
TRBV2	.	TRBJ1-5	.	TGTGCCAGCAGGAGCAGGGCGGATAGCAATCAGCCCCAGCATTTT	CASRSRADSNQPQHF
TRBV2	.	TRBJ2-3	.	TGTGCCAGCAGTGCGGATACGCAGTATTTT	CASSADTQYF
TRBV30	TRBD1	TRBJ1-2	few	TGTGCCTGGACTTTCTTACAGGGGGATGGCTACACCTTC	CAWTFLQGDGYTF
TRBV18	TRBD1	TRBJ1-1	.	TGTGCCAGCTCTTCCGGGACAGGGGACACTGAAGCTTTCTTT	CASSSGTGDTEAFF
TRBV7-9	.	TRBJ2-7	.	TGTGCCAGCAGCTTAGCTACACCCTCCTACGAGCAGTACTTC	CASSLATPSYEQYF
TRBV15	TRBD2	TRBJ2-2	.	TGTGCCACCAGCCCCGGGGGGTGGGCCGGGGAGCTGTTTTTT	CATSPGGWAGELFF
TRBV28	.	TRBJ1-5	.	TGTGCCAGCATTCCACTCGGGACAAGCAATCAGCCCCAGCATTTT	CASIPLGTSNQPQHF
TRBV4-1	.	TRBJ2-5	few	TGCGCCAGCAGCCAAAGTGCGGGAACAACGGAGACCCAGTACTTC	CASSQSAGTTETQYF
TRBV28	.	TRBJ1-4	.	TGTGCCAGCAGTTTTAGGAACCCAGGACACTTCCGAGGGGAAAAACTGTTTTTT	CASSFRNPGHFRGEKLFF
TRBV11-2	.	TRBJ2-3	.	TGTGCCAGCAGCTTAACGCACGCAAGCACAGATACGCAGTATTTT	CASSLTHASTDTQYF
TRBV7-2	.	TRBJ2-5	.	TGTGCCAGCAGCTTAAAAATCGCGGAAGAAGAGACCCAGTACTTC	CASSLKIAEEETQYF
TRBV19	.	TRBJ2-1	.	TGTGCCAGTAGTATGGGGGGCGCAGGAGTAGGGCAGTTCTTC	CASSMGGAGVGQFF